One and the same sample provided the 31 T cell receptor beta chains below, sequenced in a study of shared clonotypes between healthy human individuals. This table comes from immunoSEQ multiplex PCR, and its TCRdb copy is limited to in-frame clones, with some not included. Of approximately 500,000 clones listed, about four fifths were seen once; the top ten hold 10% to 15%. The specimen sequenced was PBMCs. These receptors originate from a middle-aged woman in good health. Some clones in this sample may be carry-over from other donors' samples.

The chain carries TRBV6-1 and TRBJ2-2; possibly TRBD1 for D (5 bases). Deletions cut 8 bases from V and 3 bases from J, with 13 bases between. Per germline, CDR1 MNHNS and CDR2 SASEGT. There are 14 residues in the CDR3. In DNA form, the CDR3 reads TGTGCCAGCCTTAGGGGCAGATACACCGGGGAGCTGTTTTTT. This translates into CASLRGRYTGELFF.

J is TRBJ2-7 and V is TRBV7-6; the match to TRBD2 covers 8 bases. J lost 2 bases, V lost 5 bases, and 8 bases had no gene match. This CDR3 contains 15 residues. The germline CDR1 and CDR2 sequences are SGHVS and FNYEAQ. The chain's CDR3 is CASSPRLANPYEQYF. The CDR3 bases are TGTGCCAGCAGCCCAAGACTAGCGAATCCCTACGAGCAGTACTTC.

The sample holds a few counts of this clone. This rearrangement joins TRBV4-3 to TRBJ2-5; 9 bases are shared with TRBD2. V shed 4 bases and J 4 bases; nucleotides not matched to a gene: 7. CDR1 and CDR2 from the germline V gene are LGHNA and YSLEER. The CDR3 has 15 amino acids. The CDR3 sequence: CASSLNSGSAETQYF. DNA of the CDR3: TGCGCCAGCAGCCTCAATAGCGGGAGCGCAGAGACCCAGTACTTC.

CDR3 loop: CASSEGQAIITFF. The CDR3 region has the DNA TGTGCCAGCAGTGAGGGTCAGGCCATAATCACTTTCTTT. V and J are TRBV2 and TRBJ1-1; D not certain. V dropped 3 bases and J dropped 12 bases, with 17 bases sitting between them. This CDR3 is 13 amino acids long. Germline loops: CDR1 SNHLY, CDR2 FYNNEI.

This clone has just a few counts. Additional DNA sequences in this sample encode the identical CDR3. The chain joins TRBV5-1 to TRBJ2-1; 8 bases are shared with TRBD1. This CDR3 is built from 15 residues. Trimming at V came to 2 bases and at J to 6 bases, leaving 7 bases not matched to a gene. CDR1 SGHRS and CDR2 YFSETQ come from the germline V gene. The CDR3 DNA reads TGCGCCAGCAGCTTATCCGGTACAGGGGGCAATGAGCAGTTCTTC. It translates to CASSLSGTGGNEQFF.

This clone was recorded at least ten times. The chain is built from TRBV6-4 and TRBJ2-3; TRBD2 matches at 10 bases. Germline values: CDR1 MRHNA, CDR2 SNTAGT. Unmatched junction bases numbered 7, after V lost 6 bases and J lost 4 bases. This CDR3 region has 15 residues. The CDR3 reads CASRRTSGGPDTQYF. CDR3 sequence (DNA): TGTGCCAGCAGGAGGACTAGCGGAGGACCAGATACGCAGTATTTT.

This sequence joins TRBV28 and TRBJ2-1; 11 nucleotides match TRBD1. Germline-derived CDR1 and CDR2 are MDHEN and SYDVKM. The V gene end was trimmed by 5 bases and the J gene end by 7 bases; junction bases not matched to a gene: 7. The CDR3 runs to 15 residues. The CDR3 DNA follows: TGTGCCAGCAGTCCTACGGACAGGGGGCTAAATGAGCAGTTCTTC. Amino acid sequence: CASSPTDRGLNEQFF.

J is TRBJ2-1 and V is TRBV2; 7 bases line up with TRBD2. V lost 3 bases and J lost 8; bases outside the gene matches: 7. The CDR3 sequence is 14 residues long. CDR1 is SNHLY, CDR2 FYNNEI, per germline. As DNA, the CDR3 is TGTGCCAGCAGTGAGTGGGAGGGCCCCCATGAGCAGTTCTTC. This gives the protein CASSEWEGPHEQFF.

Concerning this clone: Distinct nucleotide sequences in the sample also encode this CDR3. The V and J genes are TRBV18 and TRBJ2-5; the D gene could be TRBD1 or TRBD2 (5 bases each). CDR1 is KGHSH, CDR2 LQKENI, per germline. The CDR3 covers 14 residues. Trimming left V 4 bases short and J 3 bases short, with 12 bases between. The CDR3 DNA sequence: TGTGCCAGCTCACTGGGAAGGGGAGAAGAGACCCAGTACTTC. It translates to CASSLGRGEETQYF.

The chain carries TRBV6-1 and TRBJ2-7; a possible D gene is TRBD1 (6 bases). Trimming took off 5 bases at V and 4 bases at J, with 9 bases between the two ends. The CDR3 totals 12 residues. Germline V gene lookup returns CDR1 MNHNS and CDR2 SASEGT. This CDR3 is CASSQRGYEQYF. The CDR3 coding sequence is TGTGCCAGCAGTCAAAGGGGGTACGAGCAGTACTTC.

In this sample, this clone turned up many times. The chain employs TRBV18 and TRBJ2-4; TRBD2 aligns across 13 bases. The length of the CDR3 is 16 residues. Germline V gives CDR1 KGHSH, CDR2 LQKENI. V trimming: 3 bases; J trimming: 16 bases; junction bases outside the gene matches: 15. The CDR3 region is CASSPDTSGRAGKTYF. The CDR3 bases are TGTGCCAGCTCACCCGATACTAGCGGGAGGGCCGGGAAAACTTACTTC. Based on the CDR3 plus reference TRBV18 and TRBJ2-4, the full variable domain is NAGVMQNPRHLVRRRGQEARLRCSPMKGHSHVYWYRQLPEEGLKFMVYLQKENIIDESGMPKERFSAEFPKEGPSILRIQQVVRGDSAAYFCASSPDTSGRAGKTYFGAGTRLSVL.

The gene calls are TRBV28 and TRBJ2-2, with 13 bases fitting TRBD2. V lost 6 bases to trimming and J lost 9 bases; unmatched junction nucleotides: 10. CDR1 and CDR2 from the germline V gene are MDHEN and SYDVKM. This CDR3 comprises 16 residues. In DNA, the CDR3 is TGTGCCAGCAGCCCCGCCTCGGGACTAGCGGGGAGGGAGCTGTTTTTT. Translating gives CASSPASGLAGRELFF.

This clone has a handful of counts. The chain recombines TRBV25-1 with TRBJ2-1, with 13 nucleotides matching TRBD2. V lost 3 bases to trimming and J lost 2 bases; unmatched junction nucleotides: 4. CDR3 length: 17 amino acids. Germline CDR1 is MGHDK and CDR2 is SYGVNS. As DNA, the CDR3 is TGTGCCAGCAGTGATGGACTAGCGGGAGCCACCTACAATGAGCAGTTCTTC. Translated: CASSDGLAGATYNEQFF.

This rearrangement joins TRBV20-1 to TRBJ2-5; D is ambiguous. The V end lost 1 base, the J end lost 5 bases, and 5 bases lay between the germline ends. CDR3 length: 11 amino acids. Germline CDR1 is DFQATT and CDR2 is SNEGSKA (reference sequence). This CDR3 reads CSARAGETQYF. The DNA for the CDR3 is TGCAGTGCTAGAGCGGGTGAGACCCAGTACTTC.

This clone was recorded only once. V usage is TRBV7-2 and J usage is TRBJ2-5; D is undetermined. Per the germline V gene, CDR1 is SGHTA and CDR2 is FQGNSA. CDR3 size: 17 residues. The V gene lost 2 bases and the J gene lost 7 bases, with 23 bases spanning the gap. The CDR3, as DNA: TGTGCCAGCAGCTTATATTCGGCCCCTGGGCGCTCGGGGACCCAGTACTTC. It translates to CASSLYSAPGRSGTQYF.

The chain links TRBV4-2 to TRBJ2-1, with 12 bases that match TRBD2. The CDR3 runs to 20 residues. The V gene's germline CDR1 is LGHNA and CDR2 YNFKEQ. Trimming took 0 bases from V and 5 from J; bases not matched to a gene: 14. Here the CDR3 reads CASSQDRSVLGLAGNNEQFF. In DNA, the CDR3 is TGTGCCAGCAGCCAAGACCGGAGCGTACTAGGACTAGCGGGGAACAATGAGCAGTTCTTC.

The chain combines TRBV4-2 with TRBJ1-2; TRBD1 aligns across 11 bases. The CDR3 is 17 amino acids. V was pared by 0 bases and J by 6 bases, with 9 bases of the junction left unmatched. Germline CDR1 reads LGHNA; CDR2 reads YNFKEQ. The chain's CDR3 is CASSQDQGQGGSNGYTF. The CDR3 DNA sequence: TGTGCCAGCAGCCAAGATCAGGGACAGGGGGGCTCGAATGGCTACACCTTC.

The chain links TRBV28 to TRBJ2-1; D ambiguous. The V end was cut by 7 bases, the J end by 4 bases, with 8 bases between. The CDR3 consists of 12 residues. Germline V gives CDR1 MDHEN, CDR2 SYDVKM. The CDR3 coding sequence is TGTGCCAGCATCGATCGATACAATGAGCAGTTCTTC. Its protein product is CASIDRYNEQFF. Full variable domain (rest looked up from reference TRBV28 and TRBJ2-1): DVKVTQSSRYLVKRTGEKVFLECVQDMDHENMFWYRQDPGLGLRLIYFSYDVKMKEKGDIPEGYSVSREKKERFSLILESASTNQTSMYLCASIDRYNEQFFGPGTRLTVL.

This clone occurred once. The chain carries TRBV10-3 and TRBJ1-2, with D perhaps matching TRBD1 (6 bases). Germline V CDR1 and CDR2: ENHRY, SYGVKD. Between the trimmed V and J ends, which lost 6 bases and 1 base, there was a span of 9 bases. CDR3 size: 13 residues. DNA of the CDR3: TGTGCCATCAGCTTACAGGGTAACTATGGCTACACCTTC. Amino acids: CAISLQGNYGYTF.

This clone was counted a few times. CDR3 amino acids: CASSLSGGPGTGELFF. The CDR3 DNA is TGTGCCAGCAGCTTATCGGGGGGCCCGGGCACCGGGGAGCTGTTTTTT. The chain has TRBV7-3 and TRBJ2-2, with D possibly being TRBD2 (7 bases). There are 16 residues in the CDR3. Germline values: CDR1 SGHTA, CDR2 FQGTGA. Between the trimmed V and J ends, which lost 2 bases and 4 bases, there was a span of 14 bases.

The chain combines TRBV5-4 with TRBJ2-2; TRBD1 is a possible D gene (5 bases). This CDR3 has 15 amino acids. Germline CDR1 is SGHNT and CDR2 is YYREEE (reference sequence). V dropped 2 bases and J dropped 0 bases, with 8 bases sitting between them. CDR3 bases: TGTGCCAGCAGCTTACAGACAGCGAACACCGGGGAGCTGTTTTTT. Its protein product is CASSLQTANTGELFF. The variable domain in full, with the rest retrieved from reference TRBV5-4 and TRBJ2-2, is ETGVTQSPTHLIKTRGQQVTLRCSSQSGHNTVSWYQQALGQGPQFIFQYYREEENGRGNFPPRFSGLQFPNYSSELNVNALELDDSALYLCASSLQTANTGELFFGEGSRLTVL.

V gene TRBV30 combines with J gene TRBJ2-7; 8 bases agree with TRBD1. The J segment lost 2 bases and the V segment lost 4 bases, leaving 7 bases of the junction unmatched. Germline CDR1 reads GTSNPN; CDR2 reads SVGIG (reference sequence). The CDR3 extends over 14 amino acids. CDR3 protein: CAWKPGTGTYEQYF. The CDR3 bases are TGTGCCTGGAAACCCGGGACAGGAACCTACGAGCAGTACTTC.

The J gene is TRBJ2-5, the V gene TRBV4-1; TRBD2 aligns across 10 bases. Trimming cost V 0 bases and J 4 bases; bases outside gene matches: 8. In germline, CDR1 is MGHRA, CDR2 YSYEKL. The CDR3 has 17 residues. The CDR3 sequence: CASSQEGSSGSLETQYF. DNA of the CDR3: TGCGCCAGCAGCCAAGAAGGGTCTAGCGGGAGTTTAGAGACCCAGTACTTC.

This chain joins TRBV7-3 and TRBJ2-5, with D uncertain. Germline lookup yields CDR1 SGHTA and CDR2 FQGTGA. This CDR3 has 13 residues. V was cut by 2 bases and J by 2 bases, with 6 bases left in between. The CDR3 spells CASSLQAQETQYF. The CDR3 region has the DNA TGTGCCAGCAGCTTACAGGCTCAAGAGACCCAGTACTTC. Full variable domain (outside the CDR3, taken from reference TRBV7-3 and TRBJ2-5): GAGVSQTPSNKVTEKGKYVELRCDPISGHTALYWYRQSLGQGPEFLIYFQGTGAADDSGLPNDRFFAVRPEGSVSTLKIQRTERGDSAVYLCASSLQAQETQYFGPGTRLLVL.

Details on this clone: A much larger clone lies a single base off, so this may be a read error. The genes are TRBV5-4 and TRBJ2-1; D gene ambiguous. The V end was cut by 2 bases, the J end by 4 bases, with 7 bases between. The CDR3 spans 13 residues. CDR1 SGHNT and CDR2 YYREEE come from the germline V gene (reference sequence). The CDR3 DNA is TGTGCCAGCAGCTTCGGGCGGTACAATGAGCAGTTCTTC. Amino acid sequence: CASSFGRYNEQFF. Supplemented by reference TRBV5-4 and TRBJ2-1, the full variable domain reads ETGVTQSPTHLIKTRGQQVTLRCSSQSGHNTVSWYQQALGQGPQFIFQYYREEENGRGNFPPRFSGLQFPNYSSELNVNALELDDSALYLCASSFGRYNEQFFGPGTRLTVL.

In DNA form, the CDR3 reads TGTGCCAGCAGCCAATTAATGGCTCATTCACCCCTCCACTTT. This encodes CASSQLMAHSPLHF. The chain joins TRBV4-2 to TRBJ1-6, with D unresolved. Trimming pared 2 bases from V and 8 bases from J, leaving 10 bases between. The CDR3 has 14 residues. Germline CDR1 is LGHNA and CDR2 is YNFKEQ.

This clone has just a few counts. The chain is built from TRBV10-2 and TRBJ2-7; TRBD1 is a possible D gene (5 bases). Germline V gene lookup returns CDR1 WSHSY and CDR2 SAAADI. The CDR3 runs to 13 residues. The germline V and J ends were trimmed by 6 bases and 4 bases, with 13 bases remaining between them. This CDR3 is CASRGRQLYEQYF. The CDR3 nucleotides are TGCGCCAGCAGGGGGCGACAGTTGTACGAGCAGTACTTC.

This sequence joins TRBV29-1 and TRBJ2-3; the D gene could be TRBD1 or TRBD2 (5 bases each). V was trimmed by 6 bases and J by 0 bases, leaving 13 bases between them. Germline V gene data show CDR1 as SQVTM and CDR2 as ANQGSEA. CDR3 length: 14 residues. CDR3: CSVANRTSTDTQYF. CDR3 nucleotide sequence: TGCAGCGTAGCTAACAGGACTAGCACAGATACGCAGTATTTT.

The CDR3 DNA reads as TGTGCCAGCAGCTTATGGTTGGGGGGCCTGGGCACCGGGGAGCTGTTTTTT. It yields the protein CASSLWLGGLGTGELFF. The chain is built from TRBV7-8 and TRBJ2-2; D tentatively fits TRBD1 or TRBD2 (6 bases each). The V and J ends lost 2 bases and 4 bases respectively, with 17 bases between them. CDR1 and CDR2 from the germline V gene are SGHVS and FQNEAQ. The CDR3 has 17 amino acids. Using reference TRBV7-8 and TRBJ2-2 for the parts outside the CDR3, the full variable domain is GAGVSQSPRYKVAKRGQDVALRCDPISGHVSLFWYQQALGQGPEFLTYFQNEAQLDKSGLPSDRFFAERPEGSVSTLKIQRTQQEDSAVYLCASSLWLGGLGTGELFFGEGSRLTVL.

The chain carries TRBV6-5 and TRBJ2-3; 8 nucleotides match TRBD2. The CDR3 totals 16 residues. V shed 2 bases and J 4 bases; nucleotides not matched to a gene: 8. CDR1 is MNHEY, CDR2 SVGAGI, per germline. CDR3 amino acids: CASSYEVAGKSDTQYF. In nucleotides, the CDR3 is TGTGCCAGCAGTTACGAGGTAGCGGGAAAGTCAGATACGCAGTATTTT.

The J gene is TRBJ2-3, the V gene TRBV7-8; 9 positions agree with TRBD2. This CDR3 is 13 amino acids long. Per germline, CDR1 SGHVS and CDR2 FQNEAQ. V lost 5 bases and J lost 8; bases outside the gene matches: 5. CDR3 DNA sequence: TGTGCCAGCAGCCTCGCGACTAGCGGTACGCAGTATTTT. This translates into CASSLATSGTQYF.